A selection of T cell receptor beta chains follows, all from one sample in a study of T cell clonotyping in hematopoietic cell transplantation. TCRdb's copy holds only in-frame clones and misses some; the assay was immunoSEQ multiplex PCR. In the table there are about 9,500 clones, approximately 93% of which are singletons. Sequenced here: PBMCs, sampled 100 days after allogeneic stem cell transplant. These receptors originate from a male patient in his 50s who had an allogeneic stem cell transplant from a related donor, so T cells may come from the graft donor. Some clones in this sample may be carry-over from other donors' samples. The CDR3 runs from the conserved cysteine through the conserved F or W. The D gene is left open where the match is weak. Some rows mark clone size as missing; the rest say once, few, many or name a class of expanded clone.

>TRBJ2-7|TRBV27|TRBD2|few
TGTGCCAGCAGTTTCCTAGGACTAGCGGGGGGAACTTCGCAGTACTTC
CASSFLGLAGGTSQYF
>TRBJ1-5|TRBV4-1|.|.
TGCGCCAGCAGCCAAGCCCCTTATCAGCCCCAGCATTTT
CASSQAPYQPQHF
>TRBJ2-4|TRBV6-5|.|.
TGTGCCAGCAGTTACAAGCCTCTGGGAAACATTCAGTACTTC
CASSYKPLGNIQYF
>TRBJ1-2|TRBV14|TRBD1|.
TGTGCCAGCAGCCAATACCAAACAGGGGGAAATGGCTACACCTTC
CASSQYQTGGNGYTF
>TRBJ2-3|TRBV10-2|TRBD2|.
TGCGCCAGCAGAGCGGGGGGACTAGCTGGTAGAGATACGCAGTATTTT
CASRAGGLAGRDTQYF
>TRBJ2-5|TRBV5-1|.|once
TGCGCCAGCAGCAGACTGGGCCAAGAGACCCAGTACTTC
CASSRLGQETQYF
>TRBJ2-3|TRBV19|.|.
TGTGCCAGTAGCCGCGGGACAATTCCTAGCACAGATACGCAGTATTTT
CASSRGTIPSTDTQYF
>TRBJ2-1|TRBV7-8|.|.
TGTGCCAGCAGCTTAGCGGGGGTAAGGGATGAGCAGTTCTTC
CASSLAGVRDEQFF
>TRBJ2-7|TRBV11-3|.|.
TGTGCCAGCAGCTTAGGTGGGGTGGAGCAGTACTTC
CASSLGGVEQYF
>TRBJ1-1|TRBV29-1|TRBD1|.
TGCAGCGTTGAAGATCCGTTAGGGACAGGAGCGGCGGCTTTCTTT
CSVEDPLGTGAAAFF
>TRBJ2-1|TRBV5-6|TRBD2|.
TGTGCCAGCAGCCGGACTAGCGGGAGGGCCTACAATGAGCAGTTCTTC
CASSRTSGRAYNEQFF
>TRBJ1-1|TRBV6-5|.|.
TGTGCCAGCAGTTACAGGGGCCGCGACACTGAAGCTTTCTTT
CASSYRGRDTEAFF
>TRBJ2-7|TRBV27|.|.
TGTGCCAGCAGCCGCCAATGGGACCTCTCCTACGAGCAGTACTTC
CASSRQWDLSYEQYF
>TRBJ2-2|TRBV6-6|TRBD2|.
TGTGCCAGCAGTTCCTCTAGCGGGAGTCGGGGGGAGCTGTTTTTT
CASSSSSGSRGELFF
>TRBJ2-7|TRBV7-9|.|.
TGTGCCAGCAGCCTACCCCCGATAGAAGAGCAGTACTTC
CASSLPPIEEQYF
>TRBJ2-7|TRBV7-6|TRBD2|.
TGTGCCAGCAGTCAAACCGGGACTAGCGGGAATTACGAGCAGTACTTC
CASSQTGTSGNYEQYF
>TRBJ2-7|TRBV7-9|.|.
TGTGCCAGCAGCTTTTCTCAGGGCCTTTCCGAGCAGTACTTC
CASSFSQGLSEQYF
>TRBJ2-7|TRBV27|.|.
TGTGCCAGCAGTTTATTGGGACGGCCGAACTTC
CASSLLGRPNF
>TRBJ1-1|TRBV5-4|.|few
TGTGCCAGCAGCTTGGAGGACACTGAGCCAACTGAAGCTTTCTTT
CASSLEDTEPTEAFF
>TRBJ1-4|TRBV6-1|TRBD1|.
TGTGCCAGCGGACGACCGGGACAGGGTGTTAGTAAACTGTTTTTT
CASGRPGQGVSKLFF
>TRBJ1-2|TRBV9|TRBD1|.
TGTGCCAGCAGCCAACGGACAGGGGGCGATGGCTACACCTTC
CASSQRTGGDGYTF
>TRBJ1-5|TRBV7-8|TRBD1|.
TGTGCCAGCAGCTGGAACAGGGGAAGCAATCAGCCCCAGCATTTT
CASSWNRGSNQPQHF
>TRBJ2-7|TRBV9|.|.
TGTGCCAGCAGCGTATCCGTCGAAAGCTCCTACGAGCAGTACTTC
CASSVSVESSYEQYF
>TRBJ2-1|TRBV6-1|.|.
TGTGCCAGCAGTGGAGACGTTGGATCCTACAATGAGCAGTTCTTC
CASSGDVGSYNEQFF
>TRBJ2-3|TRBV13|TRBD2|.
TGTGCCAGCAGCTTAGGAGCGGCTTGGGCGGGGGGGCCAGATACGCAGTATTTT
CASSLGAAWAGGPDTQYF
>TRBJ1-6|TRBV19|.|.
TGTGCCAGTAGTATCCGGGGGTCCTATAATTCACCCCTCCACTTT
CASSIRGSYNSPLHF
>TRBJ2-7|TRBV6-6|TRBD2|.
TGTGCCAGCACCCGACGCGGGAGTTCGGGAGAGCAGTACTTC
CASTRRGSSGEQYF
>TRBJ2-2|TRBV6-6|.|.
TGTGCCAGCAGTTACTCTACGACGGGTACCGGGGAGCTGTTTTTT
CASSYSTTGTGELFF
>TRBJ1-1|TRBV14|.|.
TGTGCCAGCAGCCAATTGAGCCGGCTAGGTGAGGCTTTCTTT
CASSQLSRLGEAFF
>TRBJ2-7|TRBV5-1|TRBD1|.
TGCGCCAGCAGCCATACAGGGGGCTCCTACGAGCAGTACTTC
CASSHTGGSYEQYF
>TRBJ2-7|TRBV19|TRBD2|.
TGTGCCAGTAGTGGGACTAGCGGGACGAACGAGCAGTACTTC
CASSGTSGTNEQYF
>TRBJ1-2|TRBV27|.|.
TGTGCCAGCAGTGGCTTAGGCCCCAGAAACTATGGCTACACCTTC
CASSGLGPRNYGYTF
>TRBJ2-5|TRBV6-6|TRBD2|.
TGTGCCAGCCTTGTAGCGGGAGGTGGTGAGACCCAGTACTTC
CASLVAGGGETQYF
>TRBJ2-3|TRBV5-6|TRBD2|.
TGTGCCAGCAGCTTAATAGCGGGGGGGCCAGGTACGCAGTATTTT
CASSLIAGGPGTQYF
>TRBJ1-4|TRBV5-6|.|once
TGTGCCAGCAGCTCACCCACGGCCCCAACTAATGAAAAACTGTTTTTT
CASSSPTAPTNEKLFF
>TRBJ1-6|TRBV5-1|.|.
TGCGCCAGCAGCTTAGAAGGCAGCCGTAATTCACCCCTCCACTTT
CASSLEGSRNSPLHF
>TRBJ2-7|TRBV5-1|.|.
TGCGCCAGCAGCTCCGGACACGGACAAAGTCACGAGCAGTACTTC
CASSSGHGQSHEQYF
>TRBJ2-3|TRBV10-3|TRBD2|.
TGTGCCATCAGTGGCGACGGGGGGACTTACGATACGCAGTATTTT
CAISGDGGTYDTQYF
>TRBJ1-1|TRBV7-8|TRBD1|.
TGTGCCAGCAGCTGGAATCCCGGGACAGGCCACACTGAAGCTTTCTTT
CASSWNPGTGHTEAFF
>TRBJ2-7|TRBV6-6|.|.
TGTGCCAGCAGTCAGCCAGACGAGCAGTACTTC
CASSQPDEQYF
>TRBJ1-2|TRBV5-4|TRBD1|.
TGTGCCAGCAGCCACGGGACAGCCGGTTCCTATGGCTACACCTTC
CASSHGTAGSYGYTF
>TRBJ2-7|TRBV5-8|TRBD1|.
TGTGCCAGCAGCTTGTCCGGGACAGGAACCTCCGAGCAGTACTTC
CASSLSGTGTSEQYF
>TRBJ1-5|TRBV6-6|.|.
TGTGCCAGCAGTGGATCTGGACCGAGCAATCAGCCCCAGCATTTT
CASSGSGPSNQPQHF
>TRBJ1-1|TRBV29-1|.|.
TGCAGCGTAAGACTCCCCCTGGCCGGCACTGAAGCTTTCTTT
CSVRLPLAGTEAFF
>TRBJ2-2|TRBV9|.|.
TGTGCCAGCAGCCTTTTGCCTGTCACCGGGGAGCTGTTTTTT
CASSLLPVTGELFF
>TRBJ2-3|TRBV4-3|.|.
TGCGCCAGCAGCCCGCATAAATACGGGTCAGATACGCAGTATTTT
CASSPHKYGSDTQYF
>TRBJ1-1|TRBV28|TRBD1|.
TGTGCCAGCAGTTTGACGACAGGGACCATGAACACTGAAGCTTTCTTT
CASSLTTGTMNTEAFF
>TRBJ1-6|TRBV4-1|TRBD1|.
TGCGCCAGCAGCCTGGGACAGGATAATTCACCCCTCCACTTT
CASSLGQDNSPLHF
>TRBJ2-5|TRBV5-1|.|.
TGCGCCAGCAGCTTGGCCGGCGGGGATGGAGAGACCCAGTACTTC
CASSLAGGDGETQYF
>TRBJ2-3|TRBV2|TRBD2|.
TGTGCCAGCAGTGGGGCTGGCGGGGGGGTCTCAGATACGCAGTATTTT
CASSGAGGGVSDTQYF